The 12 T cell receptor beta chains in this list originate from one sample, sequenced in a study of tumor and adjacent non-tumor tissue in lung cancer. This sample's RNA came from whole unsorted tissue. The normal lung tissue was taken more than 3 cm from the tumor edge. Three rounds of nested PCR, following a modified ARM-PCR protocol, produced the TCRbeta library. TCRdb re-derived calls from the multiplex PCR reads in MiXCR, one entry per CDR3 protein. The sample contains 70,000 to 90,000 distinct CDR3 sequences, approximately 80% of which appear only once. Specimen: distant non-tumor lung tissue. These receptors were taken from a man aged 55 to 70 with non-small cell lung cancer.

The rearrangement uses TRBV11-2 and TRBJ2-3; the match to TRBD2 covers 11 bases. Germline V gene sequence: CDR1 SGHAT, CDR2 FQNNGV. This CDR3 contains 14 residues. In nucleotides, the CDR3 is TGTGGAAGCAAACTAGCGGGGGTAACATATACGCAGTATTTT. It encodes CGSKLAGVTYTQYF.

This clonotype was seen at least ten times. The gene calls are TRBV4-3 and TRBJ2-3; tentative D call: TRBD2 (6 bases). From germline, CDR1 is LGHNA and CDR2 YSLEER. Trimming cost V 2 bases and J 2 bases, with 17 bases left between them. The CDR3 spans 17 residues. The CDR3 loop is CASSQLTRREFTDTQYF. The DNA for the CDR3 is TGCGCCAGCAGCCAACTTACCCGACGGGAGTTCACAGATACGCAGTATTTT.

This clonotype was picked up one time. It may be a read error: a sequence one base away is much more abundant. The rearrangement joins TRBV5-4 to TRBJ2-1, with 7 bases fitting TRBD2. Germline CDR1 and CDR2: SGHNT and YYREEE (reference sequence). With 3 bases clipped from V and 5 bases from J, the junction kept 11 bases outside the gene matches. The CDR3 is 16 residues long. The CDR3 is CASSSWLAETHNEQFF. Written as DNA, the CDR3 is TGTGCCAGCAGCTCGTGGCTAGCGGAGACTCACAATGAGCAGTTCTTC.

Note on this clonotype: One junction end disagrees with the germline gene, perhaps due to a read error. V gene TRBV6-5 combines with J gene TRBJ1-2, with D unresolved. Germline assignment: CDR1 MNHEY and CDR2 SVGAGI. The CDR3 is 14 residues long. This CDR3 reads CTSSFLVDPKGYTF. Written as DNA, the CDR3 is TGTACCAGCAGTTTCCTAGTCGATCCCAAGGGCTACACCTTC.

To note about this clonotype: At one end, the junction sequence differs from germline, possibly due to a read error. The chain links TRBV11-3 to TRBJ1-1; a weak D match, TRBD1 (6 bases). This CDR3 has 16 amino acids. The germline CDR1 and CDR2 sequences are SGHNT and YENEEA. The CDR3 region is CASSPTPGQLNTETFF. CDR3 bases: TGTGCCAGCAGCCCTACCCCGGGACAACTGAACACTGAAACTTTCTTT.

The table lists this clonotype with a few counts. No conserved phenylalanine or tryptophan ends this CDR3, so it is likely a read error. The genes are TRBV11-2 and TRBJ2-5; D call uncertain. The CDR3 length is 13 residues. Germline lookup yields CDR1 SGHAT and CDR2 FQNNGV. The chain's CDR3 is CASSSTEEETQYL. The CDR3 coding sequence is TGTGCAAGTAGCTCTACAGAGGAAGAGACCCAGTACTTA.

This rearrangement joins TRBV30 to TRBJ2-3, with 11 bases fitting TRBD2. V gave up 4 bases and J gave up 3 bases; unmatched junction bases: 0. Germline V gives CDR1 GTSNPN, CDR2 SVGIG (reference sequence). The CDR3 totals 13 residues. This CDR3 is CAWTSGRTDTQYF. The CDR3 coding sequence is TGTGCCTGGACTAGCGGGAGGACAGATACGCAGTATTTT.

Of note for this clonotype: This clone may be a read error of a much larger clone one base away. V is TRBV5-4 and J is TRBJ2-6; D ambiguous. This CDR3 comprises 14 residues. CDR1 and CDR2 from the germline V gene are SGHNT and YYREEE (reference sequence). The CDR3 bases are TGTGTCAGCAGCCCCACCTCTGGGGCCAACGTCCTGACTTTC. It specifies CVSSPTSGANVLTF.

Regarding this clonotype: Germline and junction disagree at one end, which may indicate a read error. The chain joins TRBV20-1 to TRBJ2-3, with a weak D call TRBD2 (7 bases). Germline V gives CDR1 DFQATT, CDR2 SNEGSKA (reference sequence). The CDR3 totals 15 residues. CDR3 coding DNA: TGCAGTACTAGTTACCGGGGGGCGAACACGGATACGCAGTATTTT. Its protein is CSTSYRGANTDTQYF.

Comments on this clonotype: One junction end does not reproduce the germline sequence, and a read error may be involved. This sequence joins TRBV12-3 or TRBV12-4 and TRBJ2-1; TRBD1 or TRBD2 may be the D gene (6 bases each). This CDR3 is built from 13 residues. Here the CDR3 DNA reads TGTGCCAGCAGTTTGACGCGGGACAATGAGCATCTCTTC. Translated: CASSLTRDNEHLF.

For this clonotype: Because it lacks the conserved phenylalanine or tryptophan at the end, this CDR3 is likely a read error. The CDR3 coding sequence is TGTGCCAGCAGTGAAGACAGGGACGGCACTGAAGCTTTCATT. Its translation is CASSEDRDGTEAFI. V usage is TRBV6-1 and J usage is TRBJ1-1; tentatively, D is TRBD1 (6 bases). Germline V CDR1 and CDR2: MNHNS, SASEGT. This CDR3 contains 14 residues. Deletions cut 1 base from V and 4 bases from J, with 10 bases between.

In regard to this clonotype: A single base separates this from a much larger clone, so it may be a read error. This chain connects TRBV24-1 to TRBJ2-7, with D perhaps TRBD1 (6 bases). CDR1 is KGHDR, CDR2 SFDVKD, per germline. This CDR3 has 12 amino acids. The ends were cut back, 11 bases at V and 2 bases at J, with 12 bases in the middle. CDR3: CAIGQLPYEQYF. In nucleotides, the CDR3 is TGTGCCATTGGACAGCTCCCCTACGAGCAGTACTTC.